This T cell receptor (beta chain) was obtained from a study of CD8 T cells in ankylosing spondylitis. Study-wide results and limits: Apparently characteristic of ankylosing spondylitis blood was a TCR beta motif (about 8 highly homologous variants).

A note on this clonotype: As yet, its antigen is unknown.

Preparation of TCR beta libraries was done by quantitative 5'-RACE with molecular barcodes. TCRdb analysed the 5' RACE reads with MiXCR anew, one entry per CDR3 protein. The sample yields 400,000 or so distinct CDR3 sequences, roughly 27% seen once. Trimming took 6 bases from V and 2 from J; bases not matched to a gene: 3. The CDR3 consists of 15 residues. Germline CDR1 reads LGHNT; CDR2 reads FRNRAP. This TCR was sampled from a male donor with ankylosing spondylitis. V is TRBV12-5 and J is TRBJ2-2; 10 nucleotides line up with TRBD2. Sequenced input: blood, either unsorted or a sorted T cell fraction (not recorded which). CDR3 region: CASGRTSGNTGELFF. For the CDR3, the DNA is TGTGCTAGTGGCAGGACTAGCGGAAACACCGGGGAGCTGTTTTTT.